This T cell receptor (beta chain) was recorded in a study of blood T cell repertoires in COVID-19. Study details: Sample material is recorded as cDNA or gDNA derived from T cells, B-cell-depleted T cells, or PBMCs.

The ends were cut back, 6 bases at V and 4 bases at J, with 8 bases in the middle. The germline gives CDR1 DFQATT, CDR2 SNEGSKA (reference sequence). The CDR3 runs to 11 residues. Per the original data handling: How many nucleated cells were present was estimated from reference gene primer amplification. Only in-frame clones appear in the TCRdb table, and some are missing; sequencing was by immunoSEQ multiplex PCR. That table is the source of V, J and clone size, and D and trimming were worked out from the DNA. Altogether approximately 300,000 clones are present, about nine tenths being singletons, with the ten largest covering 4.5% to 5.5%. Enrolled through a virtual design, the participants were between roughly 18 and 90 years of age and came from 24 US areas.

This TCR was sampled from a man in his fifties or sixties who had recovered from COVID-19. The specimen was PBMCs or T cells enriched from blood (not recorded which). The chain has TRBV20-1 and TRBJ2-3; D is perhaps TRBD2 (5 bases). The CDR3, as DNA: TGCAGTGCCGGACTGGCAGATACGCAGTATTTT. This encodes CSAGLADTQYF.